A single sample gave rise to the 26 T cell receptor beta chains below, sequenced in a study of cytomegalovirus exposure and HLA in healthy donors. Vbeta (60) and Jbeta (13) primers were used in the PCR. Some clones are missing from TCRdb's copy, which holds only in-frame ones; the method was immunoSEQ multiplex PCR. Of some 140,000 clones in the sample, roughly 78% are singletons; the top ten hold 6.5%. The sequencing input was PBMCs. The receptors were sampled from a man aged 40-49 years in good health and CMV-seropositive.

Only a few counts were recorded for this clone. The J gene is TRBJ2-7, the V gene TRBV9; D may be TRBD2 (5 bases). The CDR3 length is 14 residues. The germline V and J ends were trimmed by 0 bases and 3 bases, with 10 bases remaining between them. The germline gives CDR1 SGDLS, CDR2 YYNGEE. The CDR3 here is CASSVGLGLYEQYF. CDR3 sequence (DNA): TGTGCCAGCAGCGTAGGGCTAGGACTCTACGAGCAGTACTTC.

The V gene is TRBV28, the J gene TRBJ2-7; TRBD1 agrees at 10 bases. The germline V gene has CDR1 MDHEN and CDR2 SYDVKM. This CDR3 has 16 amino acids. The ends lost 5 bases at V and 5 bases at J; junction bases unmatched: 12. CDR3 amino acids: CASSPRWTGGIDEQYF. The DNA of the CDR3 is TGTGCCAGCAGTCCCCGATGGACAGGGGGGATCGACGAGCAGTACTTC.

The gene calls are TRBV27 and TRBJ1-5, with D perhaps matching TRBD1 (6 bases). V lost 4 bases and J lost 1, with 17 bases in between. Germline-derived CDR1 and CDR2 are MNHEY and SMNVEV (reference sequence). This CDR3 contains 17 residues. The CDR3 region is CASSSVQGQYSNQPQHF. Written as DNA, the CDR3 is TGTGCCAGCAGTTCGGTTCAGGGGCAGTACAGCAATCAGCCCCAGCATTTT.

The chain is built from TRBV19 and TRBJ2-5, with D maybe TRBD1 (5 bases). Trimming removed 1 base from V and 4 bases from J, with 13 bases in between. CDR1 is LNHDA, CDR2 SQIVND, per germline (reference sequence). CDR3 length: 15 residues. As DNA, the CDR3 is TGTGCCAGTAGTATAGGGTCAGGGTCCGGAGAGACCCAGTACTTC. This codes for CASSIGSGSGETQYF.

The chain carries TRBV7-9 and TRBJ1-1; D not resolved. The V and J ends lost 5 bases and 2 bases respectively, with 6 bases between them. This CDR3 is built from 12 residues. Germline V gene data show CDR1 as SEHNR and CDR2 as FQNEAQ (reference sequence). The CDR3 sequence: CASSLFNTEAFF. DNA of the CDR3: TGTGCCAGCAGCCTATTCAACACTGAAGCTTTCTTT.

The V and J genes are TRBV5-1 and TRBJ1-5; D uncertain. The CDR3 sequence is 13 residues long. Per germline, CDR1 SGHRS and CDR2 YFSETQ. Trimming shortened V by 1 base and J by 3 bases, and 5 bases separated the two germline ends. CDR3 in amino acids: CASSLSVNQPQHF. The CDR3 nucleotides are TGCGCCAGCAGCTTGTCAGTCAATCAGCCCCAGCATTTT.

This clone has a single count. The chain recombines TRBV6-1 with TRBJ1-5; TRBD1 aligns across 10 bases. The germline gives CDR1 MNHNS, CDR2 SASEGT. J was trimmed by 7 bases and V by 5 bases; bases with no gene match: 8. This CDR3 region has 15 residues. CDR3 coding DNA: TGTGCCAGCAGTCCAGGGACAGGGGCACAGCAGCCCCAGCATTTT. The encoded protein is CASSPGTGAQQPQHF.

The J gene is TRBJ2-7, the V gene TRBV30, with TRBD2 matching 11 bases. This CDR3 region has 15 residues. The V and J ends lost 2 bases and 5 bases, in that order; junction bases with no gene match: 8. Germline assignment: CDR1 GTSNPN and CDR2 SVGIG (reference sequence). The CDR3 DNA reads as TGTGCCTGGAGTTTGGTAGCGGGAGGGGTGGACGAGCAGTACTTC. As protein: CAWSLVAGGVDEQYF.

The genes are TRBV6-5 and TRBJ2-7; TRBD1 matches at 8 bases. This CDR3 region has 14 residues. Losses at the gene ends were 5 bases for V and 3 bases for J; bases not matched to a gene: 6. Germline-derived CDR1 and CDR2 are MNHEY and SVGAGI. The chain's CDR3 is CASSPRTGNYEQYF. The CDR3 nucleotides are TGTGCCAGCAGTCCTAGGACAGGGAACTACGAGCAGTACTTC.

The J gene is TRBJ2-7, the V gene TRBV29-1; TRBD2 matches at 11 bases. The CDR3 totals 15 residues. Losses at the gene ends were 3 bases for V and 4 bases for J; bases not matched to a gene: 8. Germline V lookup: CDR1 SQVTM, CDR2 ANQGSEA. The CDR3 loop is CSVEGGTSGLYEQYF. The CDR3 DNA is TGCAGCGTTGAGGGGGGGACTAGCGGTCTTTACGAGCAGTACTTC.

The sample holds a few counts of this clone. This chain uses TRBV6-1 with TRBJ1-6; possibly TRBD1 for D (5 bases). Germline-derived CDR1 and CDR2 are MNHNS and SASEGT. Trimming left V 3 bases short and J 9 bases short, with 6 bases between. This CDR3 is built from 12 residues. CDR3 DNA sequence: TGTGCCAGCAGTGACCAGGGTTCACCCCTCCACTTT. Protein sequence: CASSDQGSPLHF.

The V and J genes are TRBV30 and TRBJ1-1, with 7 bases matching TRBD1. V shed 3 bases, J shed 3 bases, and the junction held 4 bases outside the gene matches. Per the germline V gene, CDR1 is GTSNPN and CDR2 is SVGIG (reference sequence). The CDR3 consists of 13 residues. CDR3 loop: CAWSADRDTEAFF. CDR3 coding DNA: TGTGCCTGGAGCGCCGACAGGGACACTGAAGCTTTCTTT.

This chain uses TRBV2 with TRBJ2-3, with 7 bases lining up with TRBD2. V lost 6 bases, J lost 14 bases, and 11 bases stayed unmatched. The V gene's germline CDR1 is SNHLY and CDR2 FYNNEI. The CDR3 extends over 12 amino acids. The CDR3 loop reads CASRGEGRLWYF. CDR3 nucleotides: TGTGCCAGCAGGGGGGAGGGGAGGCTATGGTATTTT.

CDR3 in amino acids: CASSLGQAGDTQYF. The CDR3 region has the DNA TGTGCCAGCAGCCTGGGACAGGCGGGAGATACGCAGTATTTT. This sequence joins TRBV7-7 and TRBJ2-3; 8 bases map to TRBD1. Germline values: CDR1 SSHAT, CDR2 FNYEAQ (reference sequence). V trimming: 5 bases; J trimming: 5 bases; junction bases outside the gene matches: 6. This CDR3 is built from 14 residues.

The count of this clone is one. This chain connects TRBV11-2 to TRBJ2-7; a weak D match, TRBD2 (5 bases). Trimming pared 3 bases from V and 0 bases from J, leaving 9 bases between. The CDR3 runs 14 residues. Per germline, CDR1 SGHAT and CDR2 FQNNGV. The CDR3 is CASSFERSSYEQYF. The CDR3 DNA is TGTGCCAGCAGCTTCGAGCGGTCCTCCTACGAGCAGTACTTC.

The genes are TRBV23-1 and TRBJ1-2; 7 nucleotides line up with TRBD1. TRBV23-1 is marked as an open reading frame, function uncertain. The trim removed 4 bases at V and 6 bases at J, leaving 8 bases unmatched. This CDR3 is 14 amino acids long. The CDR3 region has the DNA TGCGCCAGCAGTCTTCCAGGGGGGTGTAATGGCTACACCTTC. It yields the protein CASSLPGGCNGYTF.

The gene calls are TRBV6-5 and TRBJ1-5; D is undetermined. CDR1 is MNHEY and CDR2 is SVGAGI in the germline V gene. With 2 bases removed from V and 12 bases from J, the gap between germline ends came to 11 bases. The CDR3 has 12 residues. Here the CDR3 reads CASSYNGGDQHF. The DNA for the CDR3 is TGTGCCAGCAGTTACAATGGCGGGGACCAGCATTTT.

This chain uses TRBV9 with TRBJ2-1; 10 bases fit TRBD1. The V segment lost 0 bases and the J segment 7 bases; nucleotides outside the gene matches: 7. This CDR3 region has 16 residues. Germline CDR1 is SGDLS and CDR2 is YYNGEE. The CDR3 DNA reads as TGTGCCAGCAGCGTAGAGGGGACAGGGGCCGGTAATGAGCAGTTCTTC. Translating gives CASSVEGTGAGNEQFF.

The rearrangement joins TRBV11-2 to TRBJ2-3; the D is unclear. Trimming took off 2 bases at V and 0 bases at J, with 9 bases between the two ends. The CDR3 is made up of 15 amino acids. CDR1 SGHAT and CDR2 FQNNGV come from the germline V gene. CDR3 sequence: CASSLRLHSTDTQYF. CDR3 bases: TGTGCCAGCAGCTTACGACTCCATAGCACAGATACGCAGTATTTT.

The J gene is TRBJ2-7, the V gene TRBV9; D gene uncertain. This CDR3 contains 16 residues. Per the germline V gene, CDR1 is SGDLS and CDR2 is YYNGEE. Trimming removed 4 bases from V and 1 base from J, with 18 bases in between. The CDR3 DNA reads TGTGCCAGCAGCCCAACCCCGAGCGACGGATCCTACGAGCAGTACTTC. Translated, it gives CASSPTPSDGSYEQYF.

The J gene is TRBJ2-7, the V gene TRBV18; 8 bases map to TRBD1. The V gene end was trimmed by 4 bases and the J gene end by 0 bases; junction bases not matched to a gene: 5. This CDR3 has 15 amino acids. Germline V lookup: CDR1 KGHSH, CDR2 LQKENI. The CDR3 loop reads CASSQGGQASYEQYF. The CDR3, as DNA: TGTGCCAGCTCACAGGGGGGACAGGCCTCCTACGAGCAGTACTTC.

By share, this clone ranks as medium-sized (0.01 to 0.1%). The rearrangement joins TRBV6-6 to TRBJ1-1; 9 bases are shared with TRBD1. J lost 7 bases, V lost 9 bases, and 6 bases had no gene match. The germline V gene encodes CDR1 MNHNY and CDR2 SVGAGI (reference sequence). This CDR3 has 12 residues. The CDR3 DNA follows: TGTGCCAGTGAGGACAGGGGATTTGAAGCTTTCTTT. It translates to CASEDRGFEAFF.

The chain's CDR3 is CASSRQFQETQYF. The CDR3 DNA is TGCGCCAGCAGCCGACAGTTCCAAGAGACCCAGTACTTC. The genes are TRBV5-1 and TRBJ2-5; TRBD1 might be the D (5 bases). Deletions cut 4 bases from V and 1 base from J, with 8 bases between. CDR1 is SGHRS and CDR2 is YFSETQ in the germline V gene. This CDR3 region has 13 residues. The full variable domain, in which reference TRBV5-1 and TRBJ2-5 provide the parts outside the CDR3, is KAGVTQTPRYLIKTRGQQVTLSCSPISGHRSVSWYQQTPGQGLQFLFEYFSETQRNKGNFPGRFSGRQFSNSRSEMNVSTLELGDSALYLCASSRQFQETQYFGPGTRLLVL.

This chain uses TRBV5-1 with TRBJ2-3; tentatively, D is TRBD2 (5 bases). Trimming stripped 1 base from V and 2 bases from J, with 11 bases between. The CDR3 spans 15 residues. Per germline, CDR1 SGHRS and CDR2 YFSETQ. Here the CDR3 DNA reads TGCGCCAGCAGCTTGCGGGGAGATGACACAGATACGCAGTATTTT. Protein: CASSLRGDDTDTQYF.

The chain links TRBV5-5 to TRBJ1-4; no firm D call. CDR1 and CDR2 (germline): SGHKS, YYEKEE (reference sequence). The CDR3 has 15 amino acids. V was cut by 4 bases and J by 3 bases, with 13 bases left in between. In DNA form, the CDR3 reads TGTGCCAGCAGCCCGCCGCGGATGGCTAATGAAAAACTGTTTTTT. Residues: CASSPPRMANEKLFF.

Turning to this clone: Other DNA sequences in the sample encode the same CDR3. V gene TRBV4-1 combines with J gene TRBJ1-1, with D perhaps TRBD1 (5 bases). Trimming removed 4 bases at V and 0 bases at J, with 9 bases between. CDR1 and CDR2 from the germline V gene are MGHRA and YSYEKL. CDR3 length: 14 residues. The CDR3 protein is CASSRGTVNTEAFF. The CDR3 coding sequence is TGCGCCAGCAGCCGGGGCACGGTGAACACTGAAGCTTTCTTT.